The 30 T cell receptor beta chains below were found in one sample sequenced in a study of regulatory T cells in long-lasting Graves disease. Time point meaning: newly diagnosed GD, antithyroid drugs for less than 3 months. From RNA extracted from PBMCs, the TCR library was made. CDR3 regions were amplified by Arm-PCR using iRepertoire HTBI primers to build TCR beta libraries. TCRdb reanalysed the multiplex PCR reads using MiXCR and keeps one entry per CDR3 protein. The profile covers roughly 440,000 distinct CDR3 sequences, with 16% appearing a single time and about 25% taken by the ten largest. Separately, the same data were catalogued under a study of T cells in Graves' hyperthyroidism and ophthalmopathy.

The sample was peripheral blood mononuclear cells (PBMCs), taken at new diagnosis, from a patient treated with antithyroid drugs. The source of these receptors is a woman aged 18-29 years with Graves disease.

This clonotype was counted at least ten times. In DNA, the CDR3 is TGTGCCAGCAGCCCGGGGGAGAGCTCCTACAATGAGCAGTTCTTC. Its translation is CASSPGESSYNEQFF. The chain has TRBV7-3 and TRBJ2-1; tentative D call: TRBD2 (6 bases). The CDR3 spans 15 residues. Trimming removed 5 bases at V and 0 bases at J, with 11 bases between. The V gene's germline CDR1 is SGHTA and CDR2 FQGTGA.

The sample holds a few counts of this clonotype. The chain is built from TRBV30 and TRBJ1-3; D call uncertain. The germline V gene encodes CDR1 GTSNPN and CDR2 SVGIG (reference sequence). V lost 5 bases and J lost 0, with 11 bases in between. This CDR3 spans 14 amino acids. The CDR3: CAWDKIDSGNTIYF. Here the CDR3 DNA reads TGTGCCTGGGACAAAATAGACTCTGGAAACACCATATATTTT.

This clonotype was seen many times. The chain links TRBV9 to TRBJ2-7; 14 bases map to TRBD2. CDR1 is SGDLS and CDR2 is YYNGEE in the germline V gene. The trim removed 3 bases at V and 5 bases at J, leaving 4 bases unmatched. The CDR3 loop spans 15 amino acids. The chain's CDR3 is CASSAGTSGSHEQYF. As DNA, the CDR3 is TGTGCCAGCAGCGCCGGGACTAGCGGGAGCCACGAGCAGTACTTC.

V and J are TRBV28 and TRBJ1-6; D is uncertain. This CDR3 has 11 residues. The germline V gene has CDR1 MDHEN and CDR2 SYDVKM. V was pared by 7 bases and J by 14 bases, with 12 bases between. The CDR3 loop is CASTTGPALHF. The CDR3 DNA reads TGTGCCAGCACCACCGGACCGGCCCTCCACTTT.

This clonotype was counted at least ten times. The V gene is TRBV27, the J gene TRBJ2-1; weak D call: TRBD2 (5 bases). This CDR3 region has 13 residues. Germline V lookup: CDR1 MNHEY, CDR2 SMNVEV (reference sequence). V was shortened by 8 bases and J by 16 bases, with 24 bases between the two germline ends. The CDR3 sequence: CASCLGPGVEEFF. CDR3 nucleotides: TGTGCCAGCTGTCTAGGTCCCGGGGTCGAGGAATTCTTC.

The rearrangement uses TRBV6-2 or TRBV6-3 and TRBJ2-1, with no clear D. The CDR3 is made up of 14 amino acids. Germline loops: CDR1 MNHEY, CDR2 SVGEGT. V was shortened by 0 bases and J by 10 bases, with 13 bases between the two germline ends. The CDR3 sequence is CASSYSGPYYEQFF. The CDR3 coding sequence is TGTGCCAGCAGTTACTCCGGACCTTACTACGAGCAGTTCTTC.

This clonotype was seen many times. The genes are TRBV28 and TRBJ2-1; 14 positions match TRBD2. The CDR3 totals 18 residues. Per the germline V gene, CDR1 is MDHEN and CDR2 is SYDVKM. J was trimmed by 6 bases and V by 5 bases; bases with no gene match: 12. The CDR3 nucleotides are TGTGCCAGCAGTAGACAGGGACTAGCGGGAGTAGTCGGCAATGAGCAGTTCTTC. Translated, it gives CASSRQGLAGVVGNEQFF.

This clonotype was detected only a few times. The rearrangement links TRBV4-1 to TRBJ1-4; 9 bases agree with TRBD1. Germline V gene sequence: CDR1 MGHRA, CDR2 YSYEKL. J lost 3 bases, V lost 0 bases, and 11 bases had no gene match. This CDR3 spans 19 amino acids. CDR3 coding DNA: TGCGCCAGCAGCCAAGAAGGACAGGGGTGGATGGTCTCTAATGAAAAACTGTTTTTT. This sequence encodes CASSQEGQGWMVSNEKLFF.

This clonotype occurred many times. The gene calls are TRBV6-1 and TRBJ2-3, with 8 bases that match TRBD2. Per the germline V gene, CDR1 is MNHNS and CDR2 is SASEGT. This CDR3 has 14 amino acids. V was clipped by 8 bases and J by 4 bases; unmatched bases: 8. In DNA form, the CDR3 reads TGTGCCAGCCCACAGGGACTAGACCCAGATACGCAGTATTTT. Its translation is CASPQGLDPDTQYF.

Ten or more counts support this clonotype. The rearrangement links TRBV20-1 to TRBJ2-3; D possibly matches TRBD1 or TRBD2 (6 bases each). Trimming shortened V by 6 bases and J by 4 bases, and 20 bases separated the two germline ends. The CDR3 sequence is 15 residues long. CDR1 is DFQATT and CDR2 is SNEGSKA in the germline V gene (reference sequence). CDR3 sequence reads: CSAPDFGGLPDTQYF. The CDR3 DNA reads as TGCAGTGCCCCCGATTTCGGGGGCCTACCAGATACGCAGTATTTT.

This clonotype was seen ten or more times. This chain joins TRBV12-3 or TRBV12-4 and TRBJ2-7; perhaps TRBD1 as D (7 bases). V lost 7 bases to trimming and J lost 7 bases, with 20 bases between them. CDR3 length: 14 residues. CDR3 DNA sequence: TGTGCCAGCAAAGGAAGACAGGGAGGCGGAGAGCAGTACTTC. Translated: CASKGRQGGGEQYF.

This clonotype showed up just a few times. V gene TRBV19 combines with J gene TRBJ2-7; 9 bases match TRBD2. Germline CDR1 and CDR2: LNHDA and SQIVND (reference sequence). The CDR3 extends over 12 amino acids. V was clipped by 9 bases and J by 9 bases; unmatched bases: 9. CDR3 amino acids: CASRRREGRQYF. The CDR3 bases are TGTGCCAGCCGACGGCGGGAGGGCCGGCAGTACTTC.

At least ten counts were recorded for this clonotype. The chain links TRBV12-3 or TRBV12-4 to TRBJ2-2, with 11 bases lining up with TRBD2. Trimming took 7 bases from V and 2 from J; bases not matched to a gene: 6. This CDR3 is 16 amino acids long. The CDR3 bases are TGTGCCAGCAAGGCTAGCGGGAGGTTCAACACCGGGGAGCTGTTTTTT. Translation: CASKASGRFNTGELFF.

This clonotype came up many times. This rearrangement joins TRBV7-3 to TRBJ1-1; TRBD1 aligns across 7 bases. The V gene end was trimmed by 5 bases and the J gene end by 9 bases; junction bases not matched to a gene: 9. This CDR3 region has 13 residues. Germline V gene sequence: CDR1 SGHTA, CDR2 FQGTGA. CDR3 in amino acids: CASSVLTGTKAFF. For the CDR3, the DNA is TGTGCCAGCAGCGTATTGACAGGGACAAAAGCTTTCTTT.

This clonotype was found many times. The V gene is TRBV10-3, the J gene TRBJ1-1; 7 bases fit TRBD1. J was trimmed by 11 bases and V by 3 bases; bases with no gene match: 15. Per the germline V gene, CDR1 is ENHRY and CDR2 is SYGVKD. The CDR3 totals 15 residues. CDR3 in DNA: TGTGCCATCAGTGAAACTTCGACAGGGTTTGGTGTTGCTTTCTTT. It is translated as CAISETSTGFGVAFF.

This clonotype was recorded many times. The CDR3: CASTQGDGQFF. The CDR3 bases are TGTGCCAGCACACAGGGGGATGGGCAGTTCTTC. The chain couples TRBV28 to TRBJ2-1; TRBD1 aligns across 8 bases. With 7 bases clipped from V and 12 bases from J, the junction kept 5 bases outside the gene matches. The CDR3 has 11 residues. Germline assignment: CDR1 MDHEN and CDR2 SYDVKM.

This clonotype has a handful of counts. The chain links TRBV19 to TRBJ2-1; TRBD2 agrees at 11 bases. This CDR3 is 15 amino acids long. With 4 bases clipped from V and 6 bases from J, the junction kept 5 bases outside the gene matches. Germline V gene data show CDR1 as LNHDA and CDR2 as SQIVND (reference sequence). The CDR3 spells CASSTTSGSFNEQFF. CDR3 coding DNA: TGTGCCAGTAGTACCACTAGCGGGAGTTTCAATGAGCAGTTCTTC.

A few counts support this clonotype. The CDR3 reads CASRVRTPSYNEQFF. For the CDR3, the DNA is TGTGCCAGCAGGGTCCGGACCCCCTCCTACAATGAGCAGTTCTTC. V and J are TRBV27 and TRBJ2-1; D unresolved. Germline V gene sequence: CDR1 MNHEY, CDR2 SMNVEV (reference sequence). This CDR3 is 15 amino acids long. Trimming removed 6 bases at V and 0 bases at J, with 12 bases between.

The CDR3 reads CATSETGAGGPGELFF. The CDR3 DNA is TGTGCCACCAGTGAAACAGGGGCCGGAGGCCCTGGGGAGCTGTTTTTT. The chain has TRBV24-1 and TRBJ2-2; 7 nucleotides match TRBD1. Germline CDR1 reads KGHDR; CDR2 reads SFDVKD. Germline trimming cut 4 bases from V and 8 bases from J; bases unmatched to any gene: 12. The CDR3 extends over 16 amino acids.

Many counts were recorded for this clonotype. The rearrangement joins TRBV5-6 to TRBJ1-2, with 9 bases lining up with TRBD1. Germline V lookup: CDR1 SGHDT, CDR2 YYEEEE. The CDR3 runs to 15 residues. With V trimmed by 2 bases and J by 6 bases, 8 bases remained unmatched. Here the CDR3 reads CASSFYRDRVDGYTF. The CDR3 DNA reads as TGTGCCAGCAGCTTTTACCGGGACAGGGTGGATGGCTACACCTTC.

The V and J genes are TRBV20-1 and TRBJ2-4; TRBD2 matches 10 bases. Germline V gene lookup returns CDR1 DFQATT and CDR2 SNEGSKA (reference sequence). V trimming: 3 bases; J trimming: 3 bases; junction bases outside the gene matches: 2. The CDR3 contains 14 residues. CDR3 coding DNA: TGCAGTGCTAGCCAGCGGGAGGGCAAAAACATTCAGTACTTC. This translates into CSASQREGKNIQYF.

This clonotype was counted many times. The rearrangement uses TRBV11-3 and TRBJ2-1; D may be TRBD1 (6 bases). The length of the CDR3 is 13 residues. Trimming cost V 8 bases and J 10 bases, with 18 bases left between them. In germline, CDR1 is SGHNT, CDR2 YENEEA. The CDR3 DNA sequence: TGTGCCAGCTCCACGACAGGAGGTAGGGAGCAGTTCTTC. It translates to CASSTTGGREQFF.

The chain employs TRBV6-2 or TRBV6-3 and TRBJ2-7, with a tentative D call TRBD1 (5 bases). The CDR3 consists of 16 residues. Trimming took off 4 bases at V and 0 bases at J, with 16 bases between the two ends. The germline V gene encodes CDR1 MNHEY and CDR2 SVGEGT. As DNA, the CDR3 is TGTGCCAGCAGTTGGTTTGTAGGGGCCAGCTCCTACGAGCAGTACTTC. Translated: CASSWFVGASSYEQYF.

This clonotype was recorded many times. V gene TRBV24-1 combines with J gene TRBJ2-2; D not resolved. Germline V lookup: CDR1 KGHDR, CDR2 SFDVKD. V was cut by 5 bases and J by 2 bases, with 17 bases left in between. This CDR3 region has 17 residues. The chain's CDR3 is CATSGTETHHNTGELFF. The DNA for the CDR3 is TGTGCCACCAGTGGAACGGAAACCCATCATAACACCGGGGAGCTGTTTTTT.

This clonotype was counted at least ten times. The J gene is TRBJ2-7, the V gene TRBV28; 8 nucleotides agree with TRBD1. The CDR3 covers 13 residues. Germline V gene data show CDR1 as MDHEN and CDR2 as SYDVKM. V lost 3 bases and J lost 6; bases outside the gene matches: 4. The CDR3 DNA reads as TGTGCCAGCAGTTTGACAGGGGACAGCGAGCAGTACTTC. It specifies CASSLTGDSEQYF.

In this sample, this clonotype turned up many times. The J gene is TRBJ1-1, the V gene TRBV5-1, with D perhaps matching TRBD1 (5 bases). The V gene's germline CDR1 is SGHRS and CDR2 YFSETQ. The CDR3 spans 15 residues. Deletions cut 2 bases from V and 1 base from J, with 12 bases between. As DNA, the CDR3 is TGCGCCAGCAGCTTACTGGACATGCCGAACACTGAAGCTTTCTTT. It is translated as CASSLLDMPNTEAFF.

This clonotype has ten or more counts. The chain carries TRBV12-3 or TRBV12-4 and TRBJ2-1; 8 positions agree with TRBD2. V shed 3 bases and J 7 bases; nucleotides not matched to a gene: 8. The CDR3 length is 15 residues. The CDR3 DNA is TGTGCCAGCAGTTTCATTAGCGGGACGAAAAATGAGCAGTTCTTC. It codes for CASSFISGTKNEQFF.

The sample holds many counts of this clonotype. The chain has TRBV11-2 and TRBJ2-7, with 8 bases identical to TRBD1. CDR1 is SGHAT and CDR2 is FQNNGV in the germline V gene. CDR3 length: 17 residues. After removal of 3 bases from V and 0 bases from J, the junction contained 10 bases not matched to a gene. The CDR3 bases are TGTGCCAGCAGCTTCCTCCGGCAGGGGGCTGTCTCCTACGAGCAGTACTTC. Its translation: CASSFLRQGAVSYEQYF.

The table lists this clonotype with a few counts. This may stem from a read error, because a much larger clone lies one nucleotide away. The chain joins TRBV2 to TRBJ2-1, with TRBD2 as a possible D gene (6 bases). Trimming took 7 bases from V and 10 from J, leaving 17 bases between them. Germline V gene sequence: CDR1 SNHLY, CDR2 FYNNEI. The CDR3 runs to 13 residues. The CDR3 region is CASTRLDHGEQFF. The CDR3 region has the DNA TGTGCCAGCACCCGACTAGACCATGGCGAGCAGTTCTTC.

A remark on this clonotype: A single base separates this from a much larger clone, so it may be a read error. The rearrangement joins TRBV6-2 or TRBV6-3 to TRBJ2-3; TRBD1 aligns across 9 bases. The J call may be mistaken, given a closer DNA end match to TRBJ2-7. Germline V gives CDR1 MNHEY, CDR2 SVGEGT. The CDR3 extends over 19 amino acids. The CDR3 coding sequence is TGTGCCGGCAGTGCTACCGGGACAGGGAGTCCCGGTCCCCTCTACGAGCAGTACTTC. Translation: CAGSATGTGSPGPLYEQYF.